A selection of T cell receptor beta chains follows, all from one sample in a study of regulatory T cells in long-lasting Graves disease. TCRdb recomputed calls from the multiplex PCR reads with MiXCR, one row per CDR3 protein. Counted here are 530,000 or so distinct CDR3 sequences, approximately 15% occurring once; the ten biggest clones make up roughly a tenth. This sample was shared with a second study, whose subject was T cells in Graves' hyperthyroidism and ophthalmopathy.

The sequenced sample was peripheral blood mononuclear cells (PBMCs), obtained at new diagnosis, from a patient treated with antithyroid drugs. These receptors came from a man aged 30-40 years with Graves disease. CDR3s leave out the opening cysteine and the closing phenylalanine or tryptophan.

v_gene,len,j_gene,CDR3aa
TRBV9,18,TRBJ2-2,ASSVSEGLAGGPGTGELF
TRBV6-2/TRBV6-3,17,TRBJ2-3,ASSSTAVWGRGPTDTQY
TRBV30,13,TRBJ1-2,AWSTRQPNNYGYT
TRBV7-9,11,TRBJ2-7,ASSGRTVGEQY
TRBV12-5,12,TRBJ1-1,ASRGQGAGTEAF
TRBV5-1,15,TRBJ2-1,ASSLYFSTGQYNEQF
TRBV20-1,14,TRBJ1-5,SADVDQGTGHQPQH
TRBV18,10,TRBJ1-2,ASSPEGIGYT
TRBV20-1,13,TRBJ2-1,SAARPDFSYNEQF
TRBV24-1,15,TRBJ2-2,ATSDSRQGGGTGELF
TRBV12-3/TRBV12-4,13,NA,ASSPVQGSVYEQY
TRBV19,14,TRBJ1-5,ASSPSGTASNQPQH
TRBV3-1,10,TRBJ1-1,ASRTAHAEAF
TRBV7-2,17,TRBJ2-7,ASGNPPFGGRCLPYEQY
TRBV12-3/TRBV12-4,14,TRBJ2-7,ASSSTVERGSGEQY
TRBV6-2/TRBV6-3,13,TRBJ2-2,ASIRQGFSTGELF
TRBV7-3,11,TRBJ2-3,ASSLMVGNLQY
TRBV20-1,13,TRBJ2-1,SARKWREKSDEQF
TRBV28,9,TRBJ1-2,ASSQGRGYT
TRBV29-1,12,TRBJ1-1,SVVVGGFSGEAF
TRBV29-1,9,TRBJ2-5,SPGDRETQY
TRBV2,15,TRBJ2-1,ASSLPSSQNSYNEQF
TRBV18,12,TRBJ1-1,ASSPSRGWTEAF
TRBV7-9,13,TRBJ2-7,ASSLSGLDTYEQY
TRBV16,9,TRBJ1-5,ASSQSSGQH
TRBV6-4,11,TRBJ2-7,ASRPGEGCEQY
TRBV10-2,16,TRBJ2-1,ASSDLGASGRAYNEQF
TRBV29-1,9,TRBJ2-1,SVRDSHEQF
TRBV4-1,12,TRBJ1-6,ASRHRGLDSPLH
TRBV12-3/TRBV12-4,16,TRBJ2-2,ASIPAGTSRPNTGELF
TRBV6-2/TRBV6-3,12,TRBJ2-3,ASTGQGNPDTQY
TRBV5-1,13,TRBJ2-7,ASSQPTGGGREQY
TRBV11-2,11,TRBJ2-7,ASSLDRRAGQY
TRBV20-1,14,TRBJ2-2,SAQVSGTLKFGELF
TRBV18,15,TRBJ2-1,ASSPLPGTRSYNEQF
TRBV10-3,12,TRBJ1-2,ATGGARANYGYT
TRBV6-5,13,TRBJ2-5,ASSYSGGIGETQY
TRBV19,13,TRBJ2-7,ASSIRLAGLYEQY
TRBV27,11,TRBJ1-2,ASGDPPNYGYT
TRBV20-1,16,TRBJ1-2,SARDLSRTLLINYGYT
TRBV2,11,TRBJ1-2,ASSDPRGYGYT
TRBV10-3,10,TRBJ2-1,AISDGGNEQF
TRBV25-1,20,TRBJ2-5,ASSEIPLLVPLPNRGKEIQY
TRBV9,12,TRBJ2-1,ASSPRGPYNEQF
TRBV30,13,TRBJ1-1,AWTSYGRLNTEAF
TRBV7-6,11,TRBJ2-3,ASSLIPTDTQY
TRBV4-1,16,TRBJ2-7,ASSHRGGATSKQYEQY
TRBV20-1,8,TRBJ2-3,SGWGLDKY
TRBV7-2,10,TRBJ2-7,ASSSFGGEQY
TRBV11-2,11,NA,VSSLEGRETQY
TRBV9,13,TRBJ2-7,ASSVGLAGVVEQY
TRBV29-1,13,TRBJ2-1,SVTTGTGLYNEQF
TRBV10-3,9,TRBJ1-5,AIGEGQPQH
TRBV28,14,TRBJ2-1,ASSGTGQGSYNEQF
TRBV7-8,11,TRBJ2-5,AGARAVQETQY